This T cell receptor (beta chain) appears in the sequencing data of a study of blood T cell repertoires in COVID-19. About the research overall: Material from acute and convalescent COVID-19 was sourced from the United States, Italy and Spain. PBMCs, B-cell-depleted T cells, or T cells provided the cDNA or gDNA that made up the material.

Original processing methods: Estimation of nucleated cell counts relied on the amplification of reference gene primers. TCRdb's copy holds only in-frame clones and misses some; the assay was immunoSEQ multiplex PCR. That table furnishes V, J and clone size, whereas the DNA furnished D and trimming. The table shows 150,000 to 200,000 clones, with roughly 80% occurring only once. With 4 bases removed from V and 1 base from J, the gap between germline ends came to 7 bases. The CDR3 spans 13 residues. The germline gives CDR1 SNHLY, CDR2 FYNNEI. The chain carries TRBV2 and TRBJ1-1; no definite D call. The sequence came from a woman aged 25 to 39 with acute or convalescent COVID-19. The sequenced sample was peripheral blood. This CDR3 reads CASSVRENTEAFF. The CDR3 bases are TGTGCCAGCAGTGTACGAGAGAACACTGAAGCTTTCTTT.